What follows are 2 T cell receptor beta chains derived from one specimen sequenced in a study of T-cell memory formation after mild COVID-19. MiXCR, applied by TCRdb to the 5' RACE reads, yields one record per CDR3 protein. Of roughly 250,000 distinct CDR3 sequences in the sample, about a sixth were seen once. Sequenced input: PBMCs or a T cell subset sorted from them (not recorded which). Receptor source: a man younger than 35 who had mild COVID-19 (a few samples of this study predate the infection). Cell type and time point are not known.

The chain is built from TRBV7-8 and TRBJ1-2; tentatively, D is TRBD1 (5 bases). The V end lost 1 base, the J end lost 8 bases, and 11 bases lay between the germline ends. Germline CDR1 reads SGHVS; CDR2 reads FQNEAQ. The CDR3 loop spans 13 amino acids. The CDR3 DNA reads as TGTGCCAGCAGCTTAGGGACATCCCAAGGCTACACCTTC. It is translated as CASSLGTSQGYTF.

The V gene is TRBV18, the J gene TRBJ1-1; TRBD1 matches 7 bases. The CDR3 loop spans 17 amino acids. The trim removed 6 bases at V and 0 bases at J, leaving 13 bases unmatched. Germline V CDR1 and CDR2: KGHSH, LQKENI. DNA of the CDR3: TGTGCCAGCTCCCCCCGACAGGGACACAACATGAACACTGAAGCTTTCTTT. Translation gives CASSPRQGHNMNTEAFF.